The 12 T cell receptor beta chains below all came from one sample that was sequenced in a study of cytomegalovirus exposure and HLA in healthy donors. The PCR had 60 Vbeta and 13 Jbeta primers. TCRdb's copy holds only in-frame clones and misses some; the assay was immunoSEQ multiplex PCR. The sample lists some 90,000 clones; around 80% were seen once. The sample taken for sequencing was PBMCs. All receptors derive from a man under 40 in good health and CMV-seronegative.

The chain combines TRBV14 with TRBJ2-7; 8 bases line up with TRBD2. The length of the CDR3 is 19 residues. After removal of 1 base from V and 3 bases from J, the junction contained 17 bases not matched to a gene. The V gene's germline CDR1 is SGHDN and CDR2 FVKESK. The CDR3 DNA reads TGTGCCAGCAGCCAAGTAGTCCCGGGTGGGACTAGTTACCGCTACGAGCAGTACTTC. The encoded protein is CASSQVVPGGTSYRYEQYF. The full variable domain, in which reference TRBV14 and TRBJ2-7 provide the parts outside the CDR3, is EAGVTQFPSHSVIEKGQTVTLRCDPISGHDNLYWYRRVMGKEIKFLLHFVKESKQDESGMPNNRFLAERTGGTYSTLKVQPAELEDSGVYFCASSQVVPGGTSYRYEQYFGPGTRLTVT.

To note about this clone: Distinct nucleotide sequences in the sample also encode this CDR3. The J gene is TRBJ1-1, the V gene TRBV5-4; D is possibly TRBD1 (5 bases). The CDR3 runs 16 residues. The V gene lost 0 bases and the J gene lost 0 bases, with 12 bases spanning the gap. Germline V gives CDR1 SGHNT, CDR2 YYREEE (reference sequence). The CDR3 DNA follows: TGTGCCAGCAGCTTGGATGGAGGGACTATGAACACTGAAGCTTTCTTT. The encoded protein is CASSLDGGTMNTEAFF.

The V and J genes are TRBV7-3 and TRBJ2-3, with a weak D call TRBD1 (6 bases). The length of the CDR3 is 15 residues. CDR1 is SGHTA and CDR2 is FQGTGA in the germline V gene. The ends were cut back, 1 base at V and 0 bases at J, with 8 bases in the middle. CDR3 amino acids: CASSLIGQSTDTQYF. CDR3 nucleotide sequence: TGTGCCAGCAGCTTAATAGGACAGAGCACAGATACGCAGTATTTT.

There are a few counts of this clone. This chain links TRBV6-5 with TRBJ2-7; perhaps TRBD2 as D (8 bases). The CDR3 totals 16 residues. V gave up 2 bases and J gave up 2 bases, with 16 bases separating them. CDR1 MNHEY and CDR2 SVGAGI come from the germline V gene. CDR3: CASSYPGRGLTYEQYF. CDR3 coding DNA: TGTGCCAGCAGTTACCCCGGGAGGGGGCTCACCTACGAGCAGTACTTC.

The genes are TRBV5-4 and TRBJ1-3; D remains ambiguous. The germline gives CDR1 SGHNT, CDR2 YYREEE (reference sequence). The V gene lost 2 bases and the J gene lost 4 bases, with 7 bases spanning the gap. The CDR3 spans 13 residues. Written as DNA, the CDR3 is TGTGCCAGCAGCTTACAGCGGGGAAACACCATATATTTT. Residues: CASSLQRGNTIYF.

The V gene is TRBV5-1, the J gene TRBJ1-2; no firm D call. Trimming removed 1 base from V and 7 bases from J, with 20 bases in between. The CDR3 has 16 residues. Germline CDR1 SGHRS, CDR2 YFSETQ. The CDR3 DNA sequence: TGCGCCAGCAGCTTGTCATTTGGCAGTTATTATTTTGGCTACACCTTC. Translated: CASSLSFGSYYFGYTF.

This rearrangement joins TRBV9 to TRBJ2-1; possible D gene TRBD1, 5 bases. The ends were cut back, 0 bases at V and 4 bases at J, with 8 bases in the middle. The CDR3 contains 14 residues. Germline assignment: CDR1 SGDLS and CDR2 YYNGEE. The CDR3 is CASSVGRGYNEQFF. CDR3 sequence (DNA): TGTGCCAGCAGCGTAGGTAGGGGATACAATGAGCAGTTCTTC.

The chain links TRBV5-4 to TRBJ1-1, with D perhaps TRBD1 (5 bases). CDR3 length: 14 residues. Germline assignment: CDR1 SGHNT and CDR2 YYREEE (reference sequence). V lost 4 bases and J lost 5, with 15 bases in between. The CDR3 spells CASSQTGTGTEAFF. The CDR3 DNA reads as TGTGCCAGCAGCCAAACAGGTACCGGGACTGAAGCTTTCTTT. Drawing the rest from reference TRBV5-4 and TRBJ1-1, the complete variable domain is ETGVTQSPTHLIKTRGQQVTLRCSSQSGHNTVSWYQQALGQGPQFIFQYYREEENGRGNFPPRFSGLQFPNYSSELNVNALELDDSALYLCASSQTGTGTEAFFGQGTRLTVV.

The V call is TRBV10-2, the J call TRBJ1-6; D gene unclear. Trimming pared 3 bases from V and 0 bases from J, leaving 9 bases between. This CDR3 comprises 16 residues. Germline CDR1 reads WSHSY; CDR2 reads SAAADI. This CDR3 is CASSERGSSYNSPLHF. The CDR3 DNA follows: TGCGCCAGCAGTGAACGCGGGAGCTCCTATAATTCACCCCTCCACTTT.

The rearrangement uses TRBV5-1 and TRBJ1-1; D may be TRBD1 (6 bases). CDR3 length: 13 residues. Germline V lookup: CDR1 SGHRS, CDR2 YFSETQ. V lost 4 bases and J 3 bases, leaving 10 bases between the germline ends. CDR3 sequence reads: CASSGRGDTEAFF. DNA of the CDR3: TGCGCCAGCAGCGGCAGGGGAGACACTGAAGCTTTCTTT.

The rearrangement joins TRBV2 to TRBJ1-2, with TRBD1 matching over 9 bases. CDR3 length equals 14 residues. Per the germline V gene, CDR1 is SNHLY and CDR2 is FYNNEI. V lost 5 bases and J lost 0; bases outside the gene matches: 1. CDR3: CASSTGGTNYGYTF. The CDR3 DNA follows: TGTGCCAGCAGTACAGGGGGCACTAACTATGGCTACACCTTC. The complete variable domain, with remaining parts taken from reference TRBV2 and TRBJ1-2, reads EPEVTQTPSHQVTQMGQEVILRCVPISNHLYFYWYRQILGQKVEFLVSFYNNEISEKSEIFDDQFSVERPDGSNFTLKIRSTKLEDSAMYFCASSTGGTNYGYTFGSGTRLTVV.

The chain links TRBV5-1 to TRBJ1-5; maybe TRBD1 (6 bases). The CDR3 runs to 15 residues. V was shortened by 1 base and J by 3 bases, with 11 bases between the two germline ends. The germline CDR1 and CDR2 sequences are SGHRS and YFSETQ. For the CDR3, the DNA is TGCGCCAGCAGCTTGACGACAGGCCTCAATCAGCCCCAGCATTTT. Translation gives CASSLTTGLNQPQHF.